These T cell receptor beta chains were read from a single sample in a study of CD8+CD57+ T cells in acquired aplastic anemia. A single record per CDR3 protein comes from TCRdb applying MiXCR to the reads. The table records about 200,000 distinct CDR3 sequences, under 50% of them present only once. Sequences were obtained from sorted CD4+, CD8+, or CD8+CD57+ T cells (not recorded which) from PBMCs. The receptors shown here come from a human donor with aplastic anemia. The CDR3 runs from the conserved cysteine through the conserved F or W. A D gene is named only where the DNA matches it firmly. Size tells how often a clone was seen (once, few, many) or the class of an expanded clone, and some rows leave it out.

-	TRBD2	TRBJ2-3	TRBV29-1	TGCAGCGTAGCGGGACCCCGGGGGAGGGATACGCAGTATTTT	CSVAGPRGRDTQYF
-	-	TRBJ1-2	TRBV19	TGTGCCAGTAGTAGAAAAAACGACGGAACCTCAAACTATGGCTACACCTTC	CASSRKNDGTSNYGYTF
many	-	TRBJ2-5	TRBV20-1	TGCAGTGCTAGAGTCCCCGGGACATATCAAGAGACCCAGTACTTC	CSARVPGTYQETQYF
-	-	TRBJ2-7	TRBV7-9	TGTGCCAGCAGCGCCCCCCTTTCTCCCTACGAGCAGTACTTC	CASSAPLSPYEQYF
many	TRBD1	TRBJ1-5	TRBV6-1	TGTGCCAGCAGTGCAAGAGACAGGGATAACAATCAGCCCCAGCATTTT	CASSARDRDNNQPQHF
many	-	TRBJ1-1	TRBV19	TGTGCCAGTAGTATAGGCGGGGGGATGACTGAAGCTTTCTTT	CASSIGGGMTEAFF
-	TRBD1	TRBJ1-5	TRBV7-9	TGTGCCAGCAGCTTAAAGACAGGGGTTGGTAAGGGGAAGGGCAATCAGCCCCAGCATTTT	CASSLKTGVGKGKGNQPQHF
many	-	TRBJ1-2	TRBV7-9	TGTGCCAGCAGCTCCGTCCCGGGGATTCATGGCTACACCTTC	CASSSVPGIHGYTF
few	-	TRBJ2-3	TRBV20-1	TGCAGTGCTAGAGGGGCCTCGGGAGGCACAGATACGCAGTATTTT	CSARGASGGTDTQYF
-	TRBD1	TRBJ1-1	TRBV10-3	TGTGCCATCAGCGGGACAGGGGTAACTGAAGCTTTCTTT	CAISGTGVTEAFF
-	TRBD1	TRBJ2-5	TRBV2	TGTGCCGGCAGGCCGGGACAGGGGTTAGAGACCCAGTACTTC	CAGRPGQGLETQYF
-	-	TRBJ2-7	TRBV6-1	TGTGCCAGCAGTGAATTCTACGAGCAGTACTTC	CASSEFYEQYF
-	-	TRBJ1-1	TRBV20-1	TGCAGTGCCAACACAGGGCCGAACACTGAAGCTTTCTTT	CSANTGPNTEAFF
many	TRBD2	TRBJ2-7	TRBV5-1	TGCGCCAGCAGCCCGCTGACGGGGGGGCGCACCTACGAGCAGTACTTC	CASSPLTGGRTYEQYF
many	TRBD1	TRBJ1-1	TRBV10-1	TGCGCCAGCTCTAAGACAGGGGCAGTAGCTTTCTTT	CASSKTGAVAFF
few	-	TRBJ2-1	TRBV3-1	TGTGCCAGCAGCCGAATAGGAGGGGGCGTAGTCAATGAGCAGTTCTTC	CASSRIGGGVVNEQFF
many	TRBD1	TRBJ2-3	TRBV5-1	TGCGCCAGCAGGCTCTCATACGGGACAGAAGTAGATACGCAGTATTTT	CASRLSYGTEVDTQYF
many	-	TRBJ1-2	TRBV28	TGTGCCAGCAGTTTCGGAACAGCGAGCTATGGCTACACCTTC	CASSFGTASYGYTF
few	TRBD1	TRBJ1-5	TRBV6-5	TGTGCCAGTCGGGACAGTGGGGATCAGCCCCAGCATTTT	CASRDSGDQPQHF
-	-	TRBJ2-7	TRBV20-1	TGCAGTGCACCCCGAGGTGGGGGCGTCGAGCAGTACTTC	CSAPRGGGVEQYF
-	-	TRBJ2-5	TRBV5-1	TGCGCCAGCAGGACACGCGGGGTCCAAGAGACCCAGTACTTC	CASRTRGVQETQYF
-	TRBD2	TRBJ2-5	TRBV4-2	TGTGCCAGCAGCCAAGAACGGGGGGGCCTGGAGACCCAGTACTTC	CASSQERGGLETQYF
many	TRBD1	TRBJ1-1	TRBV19	TGTGCCAGTAGGCTGACAGGGGTGAACACTGAAGCTTTCTTT	CASRLTGVNTEAFF
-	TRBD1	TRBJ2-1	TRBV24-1	TGTGCCACCAGTGCCGAGGGACAGGGGTACAATGAGCAGTTCTTC	CATSAEGQGYNEQFF
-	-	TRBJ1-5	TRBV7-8	TGTGCCAGCAGCTTAGCTCCGGGGCAGGGGATTAATCAGCCCCAGCATTTT	CASSLAPGQGINQPQHF
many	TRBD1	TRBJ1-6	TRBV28	TGTGCCAGCAGCCCGGGACAGGGCTTTTTTGGCCTCCACTTT	CASSPGQGFFGLHF